These 26 T cell receptor beta chains were sequenced from one sample in a study of cytomegalovirus exposure and HLA in healthy donors. The PCR was carried out with 60 Vbeta primers and 13 Jbeta primers. The repertoire was sequenced with immunoSEQ multiplex PCR; TCRdb's copy has only in-frame clones and lacks some. The sample has around 100,000 clones, approximately 60% seen once; the top ten hold 2% to 2.5%. Sequencing was carried out using PBMCs. These TCRs come from a woman in her thirties in good health and CMV-seronegative.

This chain connects TRBV15 to TRBJ1-2; D gene ambiguous. Between the trimmed V and J ends, which lost 8 bases and 0 bases, there was a span of 13 bases. This CDR3 is built from 14 residues. Looked up from germline, CDR1 is LNHNV and CDR2 is YYDKDF (reference sequence). The CDR3 is CATGLTVPNYGYTF. CDR3 DNA: TGTGCCACCGGATTAACAGTACCTAACTATGGCTACACCTTC.

CDR3 bases: TGTGCCAGCAGTGAAGGTCTAAGGGCTAGCGGAACCTACGAGCAGTACTTC. Translated, it gives CASSEGLRASGTYEQYF. The chain recombines TRBV2 with TRBJ2-7; 7 nucleotides match TRBD2. From germline, CDR1 is SNHLY and CDR2 FYNNEI. The V and J ends lost 1 base and 2 bases, in that order; junction bases with no gene match: 11. The CDR3 is 17 amino acids.

The CDR3 nucleotides read TGTGCCAGCTCACGCGGACAGGGGGATGGCTACACCTTC. Translated, it gives CASSRGQGDGYTF. The gene calls are TRBV18 and TRBJ1-2; 10 nucleotides agree with TRBD1. Looked up from germline, CDR1 is KGHSH and CDR2 is LQKENI. J gave up 6 bases and V 4 bases, and 2 bases lay outside the gene matches. This CDR3 spans 13 amino acids.

In its sample, this clone was seen a few times. This chain joins TRBV5-1 and TRBJ2-1; weak D call: TRBD2 (6 bases). The ends were cut back, 0 bases at V and 7 bases at J, with 11 bases in the middle. The length of the CDR3 is 14 residues. The germline V gene has CDR1 SGHRS and CDR2 YFSETQ. The CDR3 DNA follows: TGCGCCAGCAGCTTGGGGGGAGGCCAGAATGAGCAGTTCTTC. Translated, it gives CASSLGGGQNEQFF.

As DNA, the CDR3 is TGTGCCAGCAGCCGCGGTGGGGGGTACAATGAGCAGTTCTTC. This encodes CASSRGGGYNEQFF. V usage is TRBV5-6 and J usage is TRBJ2-1; D is perhaps TRBD2 (6 bases). Germline-derived CDR1 and CDR2 are SGHDT and YYEEEE. Trimming left V 4 bases short and J 4 bases short, with 12 bases between. This CDR3 comprises 14 residues. Looking up the rest from reference TRBV5-6 and TRBJ2-1 gives the full variable domain: DAGVTQSPTHLIKTRGQQVTLRCSPKSGHDTVSWYQQALGQGPQFIFQYYEEEERQRGNFPDRFSGHQFPNYSSELNVNALLLGDSALYLCASSRGGGYNEQFFGPGTRLTVL.

The CDR3 is CASAPTRIFVGNTEAFF. Written as DNA, the CDR3 is TGTGCCAGCGCACCGACACGCATATTTGTAGGGAACACTGAAGCTTTCTTT. The V and J genes are TRBV25-1 and TRBJ1-1; D is unclear. Germline CDR1 reads MGHDK; CDR2 reads SYGVNS. This CDR3 has 17 amino acids. Trimming took 8 bases from V and 1 from J, leaving 23 bases between them.

This chain links TRBV27 with TRBJ1-5, with 7 bases matching TRBD1. The V and J ends lost 8 bases and 9 bases, in that order; junction bases with no gene match: 7. Germline V lookup: CDR1 MNHEY, CDR2 SMNVEV (reference sequence). This CDR3 is 12 amino acids long. The CDR3 loop reads CASRDRVGPQHF. The CDR3 DNA follows: TGTGCCAGCCGTGACAGGGTTGGGCCCCAGCATTTT.

J is TRBJ2-7 and V is TRBV4-1; no definite D call. Trimming left V 4 bases short and J 0 bases short, with 10 bases between. In germline, CDR1 is MGHRA, CDR2 YSYEKL. The CDR3 totals 14 residues. The CDR3 here is CASSLDFSSYEQYF. The CDR3 DNA reads TGCGCCAGCAGCCTCGACTTCAGCTCCTACGAGCAGTACTTC.

This clone showed up just a few times. The V gene is TRBV6-5, the J gene TRBJ1-1; D is unresolved. The CDR3 covers 13 residues. The V and J ends lost 8 bases and 0 bases respectively, with 10 bases between them. The germline CDR1 and CDR2 sequences are MNHEY and SVGAGI. CDR3 DNA sequence: TGTGCCAGCTCCAGGCTAATGAACACTGAAGCTTTCTTT. It specifies CASSRLMNTEAFF.

The V and J genes are TRBV5-8 and TRBJ2-7, with 7 bases identical to TRBD1. The junction had 4 bases not matched to a gene; V was cut back by 4 bases and J by 0 bases. Germline values: CDR1 SGHTS, CDR2 YDEGEE. The CDR3 contains 14 residues. The CDR3 protein is CASSRDSHSYEQYF. CDR3 nucleotides: TGTGCCAGCAGCCGGGACAGCCACTCCTACGAGCAGTACTTC.

V usage is TRBV5-1 and J usage is TRBJ1-2, with 8 bases matching TRBD1. Per the germline V gene, CDR1 is SGHRS and CDR2 is YFSETQ. The CDR3 contains 18 residues. V lost 2 bases, J lost 3 bases, and 15 bases stayed unmatched. DNA for the CDR3: TGCGCCAGCAGCTTTATGGCCGGGACAGGCGGTATTGACTATGGCTACACCTTC. The encoded protein is CASSFMAGTGGIDYGYTF.

This chain connects TRBV7-5 to TRBJ2-2; the D call in the table, TRBD2, was not verified against the DNA. TRBV7-5 is deemed a pseudogene. The CDR3 totals 16 residues. The CDR3 is CARSLSGEARTGELFF. In DNA, the CDR3 is TGTGCCAGAAGCCTTAGCGGGGAGGCGAGAACCGGGGAGCTGTTTTTT.

This chain joins TRBV19 and TRBJ2-3; TRBD1 matches 9 bases. The CDR3 sequence is 13 residues long. V shed 7 bases, J shed 4 bases, and the junction held 3 bases outside the gene matches. Germline lookup yields CDR1 LNHDA and CDR2 SQIVND (reference sequence). CDR3 amino acids: CASKQGAADTQYF. CDR3 bases: TGTGCCAGTAAACAGGGGGCTGCAGATACGCAGTATTTT.

The chain has TRBV4-1 and TRBJ2-7, with 9 bases that match TRBD1. Unmatched junction bases numbered 10, after V lost 6 bases and J lost 4 bases. The CDR3 sequence is 15 residues long. The germline V gene has CDR1 MGHRA and CDR2 YSYEKL. The CDR3 sequence is CASSRPGQGRYEQYF. The CDR3 region has the DNA TGCGCCAGCAGTCGACCGGGACAGGGAAGGTACGAGCAGTACTTC.

This chain links TRBV28 with TRBJ2-2, with 8 bases that match TRBD2. With 6 bases clipped from V and 0 bases from J, the junction kept 3 bases outside the gene matches. Germline V CDR1 and CDR2: MDHEN, SYDVKM. CDR3 size: 15 residues. CDR3: CASRKAGANTGELFF. The CDR3, as DNA: TGTGCCAGCAGGAAAGCGGGAGCGAACACCGGGGAGCTGTTTTTT.

This chain uses TRBV27 with TRBJ2-7; D call uncertain. Germline CDR1 is MNHEY and CDR2 is SMNVEV (reference sequence). The CDR3 has 12 residues. V lost 8 bases and J 2 bases, leaving 10 bases between the germline ends. CDR3: CASGILAYEQYF. CDR3 bases: TGTGCCAGCGGAATCCTAGCCTACGAGCAGTACTTC.

This clone was seen a few times. The chain links TRBV6-4 to TRBJ2-7, with 11 nucleotides matching TRBD2. The CDR3 consists of 15 residues. J lost 0 bases, V lost 2 bases, and 0 bases had no gene match. Germline V gene data show CDR1 as MRHNA and CDR2 as SNTAGT. The CDR3 sequence: CASSDTSGSSYEQYF. CDR3 in DNA: TGTGCCAGCAGTGACACTAGCGGGAGCTCCTACGAGCAGTACTTC.

V gene TRBV7-6 combines with J gene TRBJ2-1; 8 bases are a match to TRBD1. CDR1 and CDR2 (germline): SGHVS, FNYEAQ. CDR3 length: 16 residues. V was pared by 1 base and J by 2 bases, with 4 bases of the junction left unmatched. The DNA of the CDR3 is TGTGCCAGCAGCTTAGGGACAGGGCTGGCCTACAATGAGCAGTTCTTC. Its translation: CASSLGTGLAYNEQFF.

Only a few counts were recorded for this clone. The chain combines TRBV5-1 with TRBJ2-7, with D maybe TRBD2 (6 bases). Germline V lookup: CDR1 SGHRS, CDR2 YFSETQ. V lost 0 bases to trimming and J lost 0 bases, with 10 bases between them. This CDR3 has 15 amino acids. The CDR3 DNA sequence: TGCGCCAGCAGCTTGGTACGGGGGATCTCCTACGAGCAGTACTTC. Amino acids: CASSLVRGISYEQYF.

V gene TRBV7-2 combines with J gene TRBJ1-3, with a weak D call TRBD1 (5 bases). Looked up from germline, CDR1 is SGHTA and CDR2 is FQGNSA. Trimming removed 5 bases from V and 3 bases from J, with 17 bases in between. CDR3 length equals 16 residues. The CDR3 loop reads CASSPWRGDLGNTIYF. DNA of the CDR3: TGTGCCAGCAGCCCCTGGAGGGGTGATCTTGGAAACACCATATATTTT. Complete variable domain (other parts from reference TRBV7-2 and TRBJ1-3): GAGVSQSPSNKVTEKGKDVELRCDPISGHTALYWYRQSLGQGLEFLIYFQGNSAPDKSGLPSDRFSAERTGGSVSTLTIQRTQQEDSAVYLCASSPWRGDLGNTIYFGEGSWLTVV.

The chain employs TRBV11-2 and TRBJ1-1; 8 nucleotides match TRBD1. The ends lost 7 bases at V and 4 bases at J; junction bases unmatched: 2. Germline V gives CDR1 SGHAT, CDR2 FQNNGV. CDR3 length equals 12 residues. CDR3 sequence: CASTTGGTEAFF. In nucleotides, the CDR3 is TGTGCCAGCACTACAGGGGGCACTGAAGCTTTCTTT.

This chain connects TRBV5-5 to TRBJ1-4, with D possibly matching TRBD1 (6 bases). This CDR3 region has 14 residues. The germline V and J ends were trimmed by 3 bases and 3 bases, with 9 bases remaining between them. CDR1 SGHKS and CDR2 YYEKEE come from the germline V gene (reference sequence). CDR3 nucleotide sequence: TGTGCCAGCAGCTACAGGGTGGCTAATGAAAAACTGTTTTTT. Translating it yields CASSYRVANEKLFF. The whole variable domain, remainder taken from reference TRBV5-5 and TRBJ1-4, is DAGVTQSPTHLIKTRGQQVTLRCSPISGHKSVSWYQQVLGQGPQFIFQYYEKEERGRGNFPDRFSARQFPNYSSELNVNALLLGDSALYLCASSYRVANEKLFFGSGTQLSVL.

The chain couples TRBV5-1 to TRBJ1-1; D is perhaps TRBD1 (5 bases). Germline-derived CDR1 and CDR2 are SGHRS and YFSETQ. V gave up 0 bases and J gave up 4 bases, with 10 bases separating them. The CDR3 contains 14 residues. DNA for the CDR3: TGCGCCAGCAGCTTGGTTCCCAGGGCCACTGAAGCTTTCTTT. Its translation: CASSLVPRATEAFF. The whole variable domain, remainder taken from reference TRBV5-1 and TRBJ1-1, is KAGVTQTPRYLIKTRGQQVTLSCSPISGHRSVSWYQQTPGQGLQFLFEYFSETQRNKGNFPGRFSGRQFSNSRSEMNVSTLELGDSALYLCASSLVPRATEAFFGQGTRLTVV.

The chain recombines TRBV28 with TRBJ2-3; TRBD2 matches at 7 bases. The CDR3 extends over 15 amino acids. The junction had 6 bases not matched to a gene; V was cut back by 4 bases and J by 2 bases. Looked up from germline, CDR1 is MDHEN and CDR2 is SYDVKM. The chain's CDR3 is CASSWVREYTDTQYF. In DNA form, the CDR3 reads TGTGCCAGCAGTTGGGTGCGGGAGTACACAGATACGCAGTATTTT.

This clone came up once. In nucleotides, the CDR3 is TGCGCCAGCAGCAATTCACGGACAGGGGGCCGAGAAAAACTGTTTTTT. Translation: CASSNSRTGGREKLFF. V usage is TRBV5-1 and J usage is TRBJ1-4, with TRBD1 matching 11 bases. The CDR3 contains 16 residues. Germline CDR1 is SGHRS and CDR2 is YFSETQ. Losses at the gene ends were 4 bases for V and 8 bases for J; bases not matched to a gene: 10.

The chain carries TRBV2 and TRBJ1-5; the match to TRBD1 covers 7 bases. The V segment lost 6 bases and the J segment 0 bases; nucleotides outside the gene matches: 5. The germline CDR1 and CDR2 sequences are SNHLY and FYNNEI. The CDR3 has 15 amino acids. This CDR3 reads CASREGAASNQPQHF. CDR3 DNA sequence: TGTGCCAGCAGAGAGGGGGCCGCTAGCAATCAGCCCCAGCATTTT.